This T cell receptor (beta chain) emerged from a study of blood T cell repertoires in COVID-19. The method was immunoSEQ multiplex PCR; TCRdb's version includes in-frame clones alone and lacks a portion of them. Of approximately 190,000 clones in the sample, 90% were seen once. Germline lookup yields CDR1 SGDLS and CDR2 YYNGEE. The V and J ends lost 4 bases and 0 bases respectively, with 13 bases between them. The CDR3 is made up of 16 amino acids. The sequencing input was peripheral blood. This clonotype was sampled from a man aged 45-65 years with acute or convalescent COVID-19. The chain has TRBV9 and TRBJ2-2, with D possibly matching TRBD2 (6 bases). The CDR3 region has the DNA TGTGCCAGCAGCTCCCGCGCGGGACCGAACACCGGGGAGCTGTTTTTT. This sequence encodes CASSSRAGPNTGELFF.